This is a list of T cell receptor beta chains from one sample in a study of cytomegalovirus exposure and HLA in healthy donors. This table comes from immunoSEQ multiplex PCR, and its TCRdb copy is limited to in-frame clones, with some not included. Here the sample spans 65,000 or so clones, approximately 60% being singletons. The sample taken for sequencing was PBMCs. Every receptor here comes from a young man in good health and CMV-seronegative. CDR3s include the opening cysteine and the closing phenylalanine or tryptophan. D genes are given only for firm matches. Only some rows state a clone size, as once, few, many or a class for expanded clones.

V gene: TRBV5-1
J gene: TRBJ1-5
D gene: TRBD1
clone size: -
CDR3 DNA: TGCGCCAGCAGCATGGGACAGCCCCAGGAGCCCCAGCATTTT
CDR3 protein: CASSMGQPQEPQHF

V gene: TRBV30
J gene: TRBJ1-2
D gene: -
clone size: -
CDR3 DNA: TGTGCCTGGACAGGCGGGGTATGGGCCTATGGCTACACCTTC
CDR3 protein: CAWTGGVWAYGYTF

V gene: TRBV6-5
J gene: TRBJ2-2
D gene: -
clone size: few
CDR3 DNA: TGTGCCAGCAGTCGACAGAACACCGGGGAGCTGTTTTTT
CDR3 protein: CASSRQNTGELFF

V gene: TRBV10-2
J gene: TRBJ1-2
D gene: -
clone size: -
CDR3 DNA: TGCGCCAGCAGTGACATGGGGCGGCTCTATGGCTACACCTTC
CDR3 protein: CASSDMGRLYGYTF

V gene: TRBV6-5
J gene: TRBJ2-7
D gene: TRBD1
clone size: -
CDR3 DNA: TGTGCCAGCGGATTGACAGGGAATCCCTACGAGCAGTACTTC
CDR3 protein: CASGLTGNPYEQYF

V gene: TRBV5-4
J gene: TRBJ2-1
D gene: -
clone size: -
CDR3 DNA: TGTGCCAGCAGCCCACCTAGGGGCGATGAGCAGTTCTTC
CDR3 protein: CASSPPRGDEQFF

V gene: TRBV29-1
J gene: TRBJ2-2
D gene: -
clone size: -
CDR3 DNA: TGCAGCACGAGTGAAGACTACACCGGGGAGCTGTTTTTT
CDR3 protein: CSTSEDYTGELFF

V gene: TRBV15
J gene: TRBJ1-1
D gene: TRBD1
clone size: -
CDR3 DNA: TGTGCCACCAGCAGAGATCCATGGACAGGGAACACTGAAGCTTTCTTT
CDR3 protein: CATSRDPWTGNTEAFF

V gene: TRBV28
J gene: TRBJ1-4
D gene: TRBD1
clone size: -
CDR3 DNA: TGTGCCAGCAGTTTGTTCTCCTGGTCTTCCGGGACAGGGATTGCAACTAATGAAAAACTGTTTTTT
CDR3 protein: CASSLFSWSSGTGIATNEKLFF

V gene: TRBV7-9
J gene: TRBJ1-1
D gene: TRBD1
clone size: few
CDR3 DNA: TGTGCCAGCAGCGACAGGGGGCTGGGGTACACTGAAGCTTTCTTT
CDR3 protein: CASSDRGLGYTEAFF

V gene: TRBV5-6
J gene: TRBJ2-1
D gene: TRBD2
clone size: -
CDR3 DNA: TGTGCCAGCAGCTCGAGACTAGCTTCTAGGTACAATGAGCAGTTCTTC
CDR3 protein: CASSSRLASRYNEQFF

V gene: TRBV10-1
J gene: TRBJ2-5
D gene: -
clone size: -
CDR3 DNA: TGCGCCAGGGATTTTACAGGGATGGAGGACCAAGAGACCCAGTACTTC
CDR3 protein: CARDFTGMEDQETQYF

V gene: TRBV5-1
J gene: TRBJ1-1
D gene: -
clone size: -
CDR3 DNA: TGCGCCAGCAGCGGAACAGAGAACACTGAAGCTTTCTTT
CDR3 protein: CASSGTENTEAFF

V gene: TRBV5-1
J gene: TRBJ2-5
D gene: TRBD2
clone size: -
CDR3 DNA: TGCGCCAGCAGATTGACTAGCGGGGGTCAAGAGACCCAGTACTTC
CDR3 protein: CASRLTSGGQETQYF

V gene: TRBV7-8
J gene: TRBJ1-1
D gene: -
clone size: medium-sized
CDR3 DNA: TGTGCCAGCAGTCAGGGGACTGAAGCTTTCTTT
CDR3 protein: CASSQGTEAFF

V gene: TRBV4-1
J gene: TRBJ2-7
D gene: -
clone size: few
CDR3 DNA: TGCGCCAGCAGCCAAACAGTTAGCTCCTACGAGCAGTACTTC
CDR3 protein: CASSQTVSSYEQYF

V gene: TRBV5-1
J gene: TRBJ2-1
D gene: -
clone size: -
CDR3 DNA: TGCGCCAGCAGCTCCGCTAGTTCTTACAATGAGCAGTTCTTC
CDR3 protein: CASSSASSYNEQFF

V gene: TRBV6-5
J gene: TRBJ1-1
D gene: -
clone size: -
CDR3 DNA: TGTGCCAGCAGTTTCCACAGGGACACTGAAGCTTTCTTT
CDR3 protein: CASSFHRDTEAFF

V gene: TRBV7-2
J gene: TRBJ1-2
D gene: TRBD1
clone size: -
CDR3 DNA: TGTGCCAGCAGCTTCCCGGGACAGAAATATGGCTACACCTTC
CDR3 protein: CASSFPGQKYGYTF

V gene: TRBV4-1
J gene: TRBJ2-2
D gene: -
clone size: -
CDR3 DNA: TGCGCCAGCAGCCAAGACAGAACGAACACCGGGGAGCTGTTTTTT
CDR3 protein: CASSQDRTNTGELFF

V gene: TRBV30
J gene: TRBJ1-1
D gene: -
clone size: few
CDR3 DNA: TGTGCCTCCCGGAGGGGACTCAACACTGAAGCTTTCTTT
CDR3 protein: CASRRGLNTEAFF

V gene: TRBV5-1
J gene: TRBJ2-7
D gene: TRBD2
clone size: -
CDR3 DNA: TGCGCCAGCAGCTTGGGCGATAAGCGGGGGAACTCCTACGAGCAGTACTTC
CDR3 protein: CASSLGDKRGNSYEQYF

V gene: TRBV7-8
J gene: TRBJ2-3
D gene: TRBD2
clone size: -
CDR3 DNA: TGTGCCAGCAGCCGCGGGAGGGGGGGAGCAGATACGCAGTATTTT
CDR3 protein: CASSRGRGGADTQYF

V gene: TRBV30
J gene: TRBJ1-5
D gene: -
clone size: once
CDR3 DNA: TGTGCCTGTACTACAGGGAGCAATCAGCCCCAGCATTTT
CDR3 protein: CACTTGSNQPQHF

V gene: TRBV6-5
J gene: TRBJ1-2
D gene: TRBD1
clone size: few
CDR3 DNA: TGTGCCAGCAGTCGGGCCAGGGGGTTCGATGGCTACACCTTC
CDR3 protein: CASSRARGFDGYTF

V gene: TRBV30
J gene: TRBJ1-5
D gene: -
clone size: -
CDR3 DNA: TGTGCCTGGAGTGCGCGGGCCTCGGGAGTCAATCAGCCCCAGCATTTT
CDR3 protein: CAWSARASGVNQPQHF

V gene: TRBV7-2
J gene: TRBJ1-6
D gene: -
clone size: -
CDR3 DNA: TGTGCCAGCAGCCATACAGGGCTGGGGTCACCCCTCCACTTT
CDR3 protein: CASSHTGLGSPLHF

V gene: TRBV7-9
J gene: TRBJ2-1
D gene: -
clone size: -
CDR3 DNA: TGTGCCAGCAGCTTATTAGGGACGGACAGCGTTTCGCAGTTCTTC
CDR3 protein: CASSLLGTDSVSQFF

V gene: TRBV4-1
J gene: TRBJ1-2
D gene: -
clone size: -
CDR3 DNA: TGCGCCAGCAGCCCCCTCCTTAGCGGGTCGGGAGCGAACTATGGCTACACCTTC
CDR3 protein: CASSPLLSGSGANYGYTF

V gene: TRBV4-2
J gene: TRBJ2-7
D gene: TRBD2
clone size: -
CDR3 DNA: TGTGCCAGCAGCCAAGATGGTAGCGGGGGGACGGAGCAGTACTTC
CDR3 protein: CASSQDGSGGTEQYF

V gene: TRBV7-7
J gene: TRBJ1-1
D gene: TRBD1
clone size: -
CDR3 DNA: TGTGCCAGCAGCTTACTGACAGGGGGCGCGGGTGAAGCTTTCTTT
CDR3 protein: CASSLLTGGAGEAFF

V gene: TRBV6-5
J gene: TRBJ1-1
D gene: -
clone size: few
CDR3 DNA: TGTGCCAGCAATCCGGGGTATGACACTGAAGCTTTCTTT
CDR3 protein: CASNPGYDTEAFF

V gene: TRBV7-3
J gene: TRBJ1-2
D gene: -
clone size: -
CDR3 DNA: TGTGCCAGCAGCTTAGGAGGAAGGGGCTACACCTTC
CDR3 protein: CASSLGGRGYTF

V gene: TRBV14
J gene: TRBJ1-4
D gene: -
clone size: -
CDR3 DNA: TGTGCCAGCAGCCGAACTTGGGGGCCGGGTGAAAAACTGTTTTTT
CDR3 protein: CASSRTWGPGEKLFF

V gene: TRBV30
J gene: TRBJ1-1
D gene: -
clone size: -
CDR3 DNA: TGTGCCTGGAGTGTACTGATCGAACAGGGCTGGGTGAACACTGAAGCTTTCTTT
CDR3 protein: CAWSVLIEQGWVNTEAFF

V gene: TRBV6-4
J gene: TRBJ2-3
D gene: TRBD2
clone size: few
CDR3 DNA: TGTGCCAGCAGTACGGTAGCGGGGGGCCTCACAGATACGCAGTATTTT
CDR3 protein: CASSTVAGGLTDTQYF

V gene: TRBV4-1
J gene: TRBJ2-1
D gene: TRBD2
clone size: few
CDR3 DNA: TGCGCCAGCAGCCACTGGACTAGCGGATACTCCTACAATGAGCAGTTCTTC
CDR3 protein: CASSHWTSGYSYNEQFF

V gene: TRBV9
J gene: TRBJ2-3
D gene: TRBD2
clone size: -
CDR3 DNA: TGTGCCAGCAGCGTACGGGAACTAGCGGGGGGGCAGTATTTT
CDR3 protein: CASSVRELAGGQYF

V gene: TRBV10-3
J gene: TRBJ2-3
D gene: TRBD2
clone size: -
CDR3 DNA: TGTGCCATCTCCCTAGCGGGGGCGACAGATACGCAGTATTTT
CDR3 protein: CAISLAGATDTQYF

V gene: TRBV28
J gene: TRBJ2-1
D gene: TRBD2
clone size: -
CDR3 DNA: TGTGCCAGCATTATAGCGGGGGGGAACTCCTACAATGAGCAGTTCTTC
CDR3 protein: CASIIAGGNSYNEQFF

V gene: TRBV6-1
J gene: TRBJ2-3
D gene: TRBD1
clone size: -
CDR3 DNA: TGTGCCAGCAGGAGGACAGGGGTAGATACGCAGTATTTT
CDR3 protein: CASRRTGVDTQYF

V gene: TRBV6-5
J gene: TRBJ2-1
D gene: TRBD2
clone size: -
CDR3 DNA: TGTGCCAGCAGTTTTAGACTAGCGGGGAGCTACAATGAGCAGTTCTTC
CDR3 protein: CASSFRLAGSYNEQFF

V gene: TRBV19
J gene: TRBJ2-7
D gene: -
clone size: -
CDR3 DNA: TGTGCCAGTAGTATAGTCTACAGTTCCTACGAGCAGTACTTC
CDR3 protein: CASSIVYSSYEQYF

V gene: TRBV2
J gene: TRBJ1-1
D gene: TRBD1
clone size: -
CDR3 DNA: TGTGCCAGTCCTCCGGGACAGATGAACACTGAAGCTTTCTTT
CDR3 protein: CASPPGQMNTEAFF

V gene: TRBV4-1
J gene: TRBJ2-7
D gene: -
clone size: -
CDR3 DNA: TGCGCCAGCAGCCAAGAAGGTGGAGTTGGGTACGAGCAGTACTTC
CDR3 protein: CASSQEGGVGYEQYF

V gene: TRBV5-1
J gene: TRBJ1-1
D gene: -
clone size: once
CDR3 DNA: TGCGCCAGCAGCGATGGACAAACTGAAGCTTTCTTT
CDR3 protein: CASSDGQTEAFF

V gene: TRBV7-2
J gene: TRBJ2-5
D gene: TRBD2
clone size: few
CDR3 DNA: TGTGCCAGCAGCTTAGGTGGCGGGGGGATCCAAGAGACCCAGTACTTC
CDR3 protein: CASSLGGGGIQETQYF

V gene: TRBV25-1
J gene: TRBJ2-1
D gene: TRBD2
clone size: -
CDR3 DNA: TGTGCCTCCCATGGGCAGCGGGGCAACTACAATGAGCAGTTCTTC
CDR3 protein: CASHGQRGNYNEQFF

V gene: TRBV5-1
J gene: TRBJ2-1
D gene: TRBD2
clone size: -
CDR3 DNA: TGCGCCAGCAGCCTAGTCCCGGGACTAGCGGGGGGGAGTAATGAGCAGTTCTTC
CDR3 protein: CASSLVPGLAGGSNEQFF

V gene: TRBV6-5
J gene: TRBJ1-2
D gene: -
clone size: few
CDR3 DNA: TGTGCCAGCAGTTACTCCTATTCAGGGTTCGGCTACACCTTC
CDR3 protein: CASSYSYSGFGYTF

V gene: TRBV25-1
J gene: TRBJ2-5
D gene: TRBD2
clone size: few
CDR3 DNA: TGTGCCAGCAGTCCTTTAGCGGGGGGCCGCGAGACCCAGTACTTC
CDR3 protein: CASSPLAGGRETQYF